The rows below give T cell receptor beta chains drawn from one sample of a study of beta chain features in type 1 diabetes. TCRdb's table, derived via immunoSEQ multiplex PCR, lists solely in-frame clones and lacks some. The sample has roughly 610,000 clones; roughly 16% are singletons. Source material: naive CD4+ T cells from blood. These receptors originate from a man younger than 35 in good health. The CDR3 runs from the conserved cysteine through the conserved F or W. A D gene is named only where the DNA matches it firmly. Rows give clone size only sometimes, using once, few, many, or a class for an expanded clone.

V gene: TRBV5-1
clone size: few
D gene: .
J gene: TRBJ2-5
CDR3 protein: CASSLEGRLKETQYF
CDR3 DNA: TGCGCCAGCAGCTTGGAGGGTCGCCTAAAAGAGACCCAGTACTTC

V gene: TRBV5-1
clone size: few
D gene: TRBD1
J gene: TRBJ1-6
CDR3 protein: CASSYGQGSSPLHF
CDR3 DNA: TGCGCCAGCAGCTATGGACAGGGTAGTTCACCCCTCCACTTT

V gene: TRBV5-1
clone size: .
D gene: TRBD1
J gene: TRBJ1-5
CDR3 protein: CASSPRDRGFDQPQHF
CDR3 DNA: TGCGCCAGCAGCCCCCGCGACAGGGGGTTTGATCAGCCCCAGCATTTT

V gene: TRBV28
clone size: .
D gene: TRBD2
J gene: TRBJ2-5
CDR3 protein: CASRPAGGWETQYF
CDR3 DNA: TGTGCCAGCCGGCCCGCGGGGGGCTGGGAGACCCAGTACTTC

V gene: TRBV5-1
clone size: few
D gene: TRBD2
J gene: TRBJ2-2
CDR3 protein: CASSSLAANTGELFF
CDR3 DNA: TGCGCCAGCAGCTCGCTAGCGGCAAACACCGGGGAGCTGTTTTTT

V gene: TRBV20-1
clone size: few
D gene: .
J gene: TRBJ2-7
CDR3 protein: CSARANYEQYF
CDR3 DNA: TGCAGTGCTAGAGCGAACTACGAGCAGTACTTC

V gene: TRBV28
clone size: few
D gene: .
J gene: TRBJ2-5
CDR3 protein: CASSTLETQYF
CDR3 DNA: TGTGCCAGCAGTACCCTGGAGACCCAGTACTTC

V gene: TRBV7-9
clone size: .
D gene: .
J gene: TRBJ2-4
CDR3 protein: CASSLVGAKNIQYF
CDR3 DNA: TGTGCCAGCAGCTTAGTGGGGGCCAAAAACATTCAGTACTTC

V gene: TRBV6-5
clone size: few
D gene: .
J gene: TRBJ2-7
CDR3 protein: CASSWGDRAYEQYF
CDR3 DNA: TGTGCCAGCAGTTGGGGGGACAGAGCCTACGAGCAGTACTTC

V gene: TRBV28
clone size: .
D gene: TRBD1
J gene: TRBJ1-2
CDR3 protein: CASSLGQGKAGYTF
CDR3 DNA: TGTGCCAGCAGTTTGGGACAGGGGAAGGCTGGCTACACCTTC

V gene: TRBV28
clone size: few
D gene: TRBD1
J gene: TRBJ2-7
CDR3 protein: CASSSPGQGWAYEQYF
CDR3 DNA: TGTGCCAGCAGCAGTCCGGGACAGGGGTGGGCCTACGAGCAGTACTTC

V gene: TRBV2
clone size: .
D gene: TRBD1
J gene: TRBJ2-2
CDR3 protein: CASSERDSSNTGELFF
CDR3 DNA: TGTGCCAGCAGTGAAAGGGACAGTTCGAACACCGGGGAGCTGTTTTTT

V gene: TRBV5-4
clone size: .
D gene: TRBD1
J gene: TRBJ2-7
CDR3 protein: CASSVPGQSYVEQYF
CDR3 DNA: TGTGCCAGCAGCGTTCCGGGACAGAGTTACGTCGAGCAGTACTTC

V gene: TRBV7-9
clone size: few
D gene: TRBD1
J gene: TRBJ1-1
CDR3 protein: CASNGQGAEAFF
CDR3 DNA: TGTGCCAGCAACGGACAGGGGGCTGAAGCTTTCTTT

V gene: TRBV11-2
clone size: .
D gene: TRBD2
J gene: TRBJ2-5
CDR3 protein: CASSRISGRARETQYF
CDR3 DNA: TGTGCCAGCAGTCGTATTAGCGGGAGGGCCAGAGAGACCCAGTACTTC

V gene: TRBV7-9
clone size: few
D gene: .
J gene: TRBJ2-2
CDR3 protein: CASSLRESNTGELFF
CDR3 DNA: TGTGCCAGCAGCTTAAGGGAATCGAACACCGGGGAGCTGTTTTTT

V gene: TRBV10-3
clone size: .
D gene: .
J gene: TRBJ1-2
CDR3 protein: CAISDKAPGEDGYTF
CDR3 DNA: TGTGCCATCAGTGACAAAGCGCCAGGGGAAGATGGCTACACCTTC

V gene: TRBV18
clone size: few
D gene: .
J gene: TRBJ1-2
CDR3 protein: CASSPKTIYGYTF
CDR3 DNA: TGTGCCAGCTCACCAAAAACAATTTATGGCTACACCTTC

V gene: TRBV7-9
clone size: .
D gene: .
J gene: TRBJ2-7
CDR3 protein: CASSWGSLEQYF
CDR3 DNA: TGTGCCAGCAGCTGGGGCAGCCTCGAGCAGTACTTC

V gene: TRBV9
clone size: few
D gene: TRBD2
J gene: TRBJ2-2
CDR3 protein: CASTLEGSGGAGELFF
CDR3 DNA: TGTGCCAGCACCCTAGAGGGTAGCGGGGGTGCCGGGGAGCTGTTTTTT

V gene: TRBV28
clone size: few
D gene: TRBD2
J gene: TRBJ2-1
CDR3 protein: CASNTRGGISYNEQFF
CDR3 DNA: TGTGCCAGCAATACACGGGGGGGTATATCCTACAATGAGCAGTTCTTC

V gene: TRBV4-3
clone size: .
D gene: .
J gene: TRBJ1-5
CDR3 protein: CASSQGAGVRQPQHF
CDR3 DNA: TGCGCCAGCAGCCAAGGTGCGGGGGTTAGGCAGCCCCAGCATTTT

V gene: TRBV14
clone size: few
D gene: .
J gene: TRBJ2-7
CDR3 protein: CASSQWGAVSYEQYF
CDR3 DNA: TGTGCCAGCAGCCAATGGGGGGCTGTATCCTACGAGCAGTACTTC

V gene: TRBV29-1
clone size: few
D gene: .
J gene: TRBJ1-1
CDR3 protein: CSVFKGRANTEAFF
CDR3 DNA: TGCAGCGTTTTCAAGGGCAGGGCGAACACTGAAGCTTTCTTT

V gene: TRBV5-6
clone size: .
D gene: .
J gene: TRBJ2-7
CDR3 protein: CASSRFSGGSSYEQYF
CDR3 DNA: TGTGCCAGCAGCCGTTTCTCCGGCGGTAGCTCCTACGAGCAGTACTTC

V gene: TRBV5-1
clone size: .
D gene: .
J gene: TRBJ2-3
CDR3 protein: CASNGGIKDTQYF
CDR3 DNA: TGCGCCAGCAATGGCGGGATAAAGGATACGCAGTATTTT

V gene: TRBV4-2
clone size: few
D gene: .
J gene: TRBJ2-1
CDR3 protein: CASSHIRQGRYNEQFF
CDR3 DNA: TGTGCCAGCAGCCACATTAGGCAGGGTCGATACAATGAGCAGTTCTTC

V gene: TRBV7-2
clone size: .
D gene: .
J gene: TRBJ2-2
CDR3 protein: CASSLVVSWELFF
CDR3 DNA: TGTGCCAGCAGCTTAGTTGTTAGCTGGGAGCTGTTTTTT

V gene: TRBV7-2
clone size: .
D gene: .
J gene: TRBJ2-1
CDR3 protein: CASSLVWREGEQFF
CDR3 DNA: TGTGCCAGCAGCTTAGTATGGCGCGAGGGTGAGCAGTTCTTC

V gene: TRBV29-1
clone size: few
D gene: .
J gene: TRBJ1-4
CDR3 protein: CSVRTVMRELFF
CDR3 DNA: TGCAGCGTCAGGACGGTAATGAGAGAACTGTTTTTT

V gene: TRBV29-1
clone size: few
D gene: TRBD1
J gene: TRBJ2-4
CDR3 protein: CSVVNQGALAKNIQYF
CDR3 DNA: TGCAGCGTTGTCAATCAGGGGGCCCTAGCCAAAAACATTCAGTACTTC

V gene: TRBV21-1
clone size: .
D gene: .
J gene: TRBJ2-7
CDR3 protein: CASSKVHYSYEQYF
CDR3 DNA: TGTGCCAGCAGCAAAGTACACTACTCCTACGAGCAGTACTTC

V gene: TRBV6-1
clone size: .
D gene: .
J gene: TRBJ1-1
CDR3 protein: CASSVEQGTEAFF
CDR3 DNA: TGTGCCAGCAGTGTTGAACAGGGCACTGAAGCTTTCTTT

V gene: TRBV7-3
clone size: few
D gene: .
J gene: TRBJ2-3
CDR3 protein: CASSVPNTDTQYF
CDR3 DNA: TGTGCCAGCTCGGTACCGAACACAGATACGCAGTATTTT

V gene: TRBV9
clone size: few
D gene: .
J gene: TRBJ2-2
CDR3 protein: CASSKPLSGELFF
CDR3 DNA: TGTGCCAGCAGCAAACCGCTCTCCGGGGAGCTGTTTTTT

V gene: TRBV7-9
clone size: few
D gene: .
J gene: TRBJ2-7
CDR3 protein: CASSSRDGSYEQYF
CDR3 DNA: TGTGCCAGCAGCTCCCGGGACGGCTCCTACGAGCAGTACTTC

V gene: TRBV2
clone size: few
D gene: TRBD1
J gene: TRBJ2-7
CDR3 protein: CASTARGQSYEQYF
CDR3 DNA: TGTGCCAGCACGGCCCGGGGACAGTCCTACGAGCAGTACTTC

V gene: TRBV6-4
clone size: .
D gene: TRBD2
J gene: TRBJ2-1
CDR3 protein: CASSVSSGGLRVNEQFF
CDR3 DNA: TGTGCCAGCAGTGTGAGTAGCGGGGGCCTCCGGGTTAATGAGCAGTTCTTC

V gene: TRBV18
clone size: .
D gene: .
J gene: TRBJ1-1
CDR3 protein: CASSPSGMQGTTEAFF
CDR3 DNA: TGTGCCAGCTCACCCTCGGGAATGCAGGGGACCACTGAAGCTTTCTTT

V gene: TRBV4-2
clone size: few
D gene: TRBD1
J gene: TRBJ1-5
CDR3 protein: CASSQDPGQSYQPQHF
CDR3 DNA: TGTGCCAGCAGCCAAGATCCGGGACAGTCGTATCAGCCCCAGCATTTT

V gene: TRBV7-9
clone size: many
D gene: .
J gene: TRBJ2-4
CDR3 protein: CAYRRGGTENIQYF
CDR3 DNA: TGTGCCTACAGGAGAGGGGGTACTGAAAACATTCAGTACTTC

V gene: TRBV5-4
clone size: few
D gene: .
J gene: TRBJ2-5
CDR3 protein: CASSLGGRHETQYF
CDR3 DNA: TGTGCCAGCAGCTTGGGGGGACGTCACGAGACCCAGTACTTC

V gene: TRBV9
clone size: .
D gene: .
J gene: TRBJ1-5
CDR3 protein: CASSDHPVAGPQHF
CDR3 DNA: TGTGCCAGCAGCGACCATCCCGTCGCCGGGCCCCAGCATTTT

V gene: TRBV14
clone size: few
D gene: .
J gene: TRBJ1-1
CDR3 protein: CASSQTGADEAFF
CDR3 DNA: TGTGCCAGCAGCCAAACGGGGGCGGATGAAGCTTTCTTT

V gene: TRBV30
clone size: few
D gene: .
J gene: TRBJ2-7
CDR3 protein: CAWSVRTGGAYEQYF
CDR3 DNA: TGTGCCTGGAGTGTAAGAACAGGGGGGGCCTACGAGCAGTACTTC

V gene: TRBV7-9
clone size: .
D gene: .
J gene: TRBJ2-1
CDR3 protein: CASSYYTGNEQFF
CDR3 DNA: TGTGCCAGCAGCTACTACACGGGGAACGAGCAGTTCTTC